The entry below describes one TCR beta chain. Its antigen is unidentified. This sample stems from a study of CD4+ T cells in melanoma. Study-wide points: Reportedly, melanoma neoantigen-specific CD4+ T cells showed varied differentiation states. A reported correlation linked neoantigen-specific CD4+ T cells to CD8+, macrophage and B cell function.

Looked up from germline, CDR1 is SGHTS and CDR2 is YDEGEE. V gave up 4 bases and J gave up 5 bases; unmatched junction bases: 5. The CDR3 is 13 amino acids. Generated by immunoSEQ multiplex PCR, the TCRdb table keeps only in-frame clones and is missing some. The sample has 20,000 to 25,000 clones; 82% are singletons. The sample comprised cells from a culture (not recorded whether cultured in vitro). This chain uses TRBV5-8 with TRBJ1-1, with 7 positions matching TRBD1. The TCR was taken from a human donor with melanoma. The CDR3: CASSLGTATEAFF. As DNA, the CDR3 is TGTGCCAGCAGCCTCGGGACAGCTACTGAAGCTTTCTTT.